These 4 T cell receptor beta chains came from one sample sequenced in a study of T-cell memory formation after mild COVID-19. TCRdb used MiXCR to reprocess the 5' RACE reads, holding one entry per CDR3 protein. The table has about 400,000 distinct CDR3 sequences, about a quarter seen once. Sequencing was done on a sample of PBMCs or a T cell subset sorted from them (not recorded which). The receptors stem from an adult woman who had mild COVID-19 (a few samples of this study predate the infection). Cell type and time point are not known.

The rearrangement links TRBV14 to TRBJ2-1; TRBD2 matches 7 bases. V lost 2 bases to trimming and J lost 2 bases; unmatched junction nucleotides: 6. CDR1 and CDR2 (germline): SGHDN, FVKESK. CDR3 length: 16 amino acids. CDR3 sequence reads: CASSQRYAGAYNEQFF. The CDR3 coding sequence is TGTGCCAGCAGCCAAAGATATGCGGGAGCCTACAATGAGCAGTTCTTC.

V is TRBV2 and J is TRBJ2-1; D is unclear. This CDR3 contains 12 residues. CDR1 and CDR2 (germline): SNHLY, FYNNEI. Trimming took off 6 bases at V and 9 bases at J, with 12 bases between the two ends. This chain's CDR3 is CASSPLGIEQFF. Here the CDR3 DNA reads TGTGCCAGCAGCCCCCTTGGGATTGAGCAGTTCTTC.

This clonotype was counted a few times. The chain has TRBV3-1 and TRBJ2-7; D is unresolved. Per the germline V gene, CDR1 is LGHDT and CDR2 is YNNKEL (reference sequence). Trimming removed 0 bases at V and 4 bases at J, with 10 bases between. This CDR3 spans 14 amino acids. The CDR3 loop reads CASSQEASFYEQYF. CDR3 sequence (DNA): TGTGCCAGCAGCCAAGAGGCGAGCTTTTACGAGCAGTACTTC.

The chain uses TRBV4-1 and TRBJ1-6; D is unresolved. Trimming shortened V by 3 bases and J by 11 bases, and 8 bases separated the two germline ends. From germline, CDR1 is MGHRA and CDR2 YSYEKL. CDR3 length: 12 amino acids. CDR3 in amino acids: CASSQVGTPLHF. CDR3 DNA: TGCGCCAGCAGCCAGGTGGGGACACCCCTCCACTTT.